This T cell receptor (beta chain) was sequenced in a study of blood T cell repertoires in COVID-19. Study at large: There were acute and convalescent COVID-19 samples, and they came from the United States, Italy and Spain.

Which cohort a participant joined came from the clinical history participants gave. Before being deemed recovered, Cohort 3 donors had two negative PCRs, clearance, or symptom resolution. V shed 6 bases and J 2 bases; nucleotides not matched to a gene: 14. Germline V gene sequence: CDR1 SGHAT, CDR2 FQNNGV. The CDR3 extends over 17 amino acids. The repertoire was sequenced with immunoSEQ multiplex PCR; TCRdb's copy has only in-frame clones and lacks some. Among 200,000 to 250,000 clones listed, under 90% were seen once. The chain joins TRBV11-2 to TRBJ2-3; the match to TRBD1 covers 7 bases. This receptor was obtained from a man aged 60-69 years who had recovered from COVID-19. Source material: PBMCs or T cells enriched from blood (not recorded which). The CDR3 DNA is TGTGCCAGCAGGAGAGCTCCGACAGGGATATTCACAGATACGCAGTATTTT. This encodes CASRRAPTGIFTDTQYF.